These 23 T cell receptor beta chains were all obtained from the same sample, sequenced in a study of shared clonotypes between healthy human individuals. Repertoires were generated with immunoSEQ multiplex PCR, while TCRdb's copy carries only in-frame clones and drops some. The sample consists of about 2.1 million clones, 85% to 95% of them appearing once. Naive CD8 cells lacked CD45RO, underwent positive selection for CCR7 and left out terminally differentiated effector memory CD45RA+ cells. What was sequenced was naive CD8+ T cells from PBMCs. These receptors came from a man between 18 and 35 years old in good health. Some clones in this sample may be carry-over from other donors' samples.

To note about this clone: Germline and junction disagree at one end, which may indicate a read error. Other nucleotide sequences from this sample produce the same CDR3. The chain has TRBV27 and TRBJ1-2; D might be TRBD1 (6 bases). The length of the CDR3 is 15 residues. Per the germline V gene, CDR1 is MNHEY and CDR2 is SMNVEV (reference sequence). CDR3 sequence (DNA): TGTGCTAGCAGTTTATCTCCCCGGACAGAGGATGGCTACACCTTC. Translating it yields CASSLSPRTEDGYTF.

A note on this clone: This sample also contains other DNA sequences that code for the same CDR3. The chain employs TRBV10-3 and TRBJ1-1; no clear D gene. Trimming took off 4 bases at V and 2 bases at J, with 5 bases between the two ends. Looked up from germline, CDR1 is ENHRY and CDR2 is SYGVKD. The CDR3 runs 12 residues. The CDR3 nucleotides read TGTGCCATCAGTGGAGGAAACACTGAAGCTTTCTTT. This encodes CAISGGNTEAFF.

The chain joins TRBV7-3 to TRBJ2-3, with TRBD2 matching over 14 bases. CDR3 length equals 19 residues. CDR1 is SGHTA, CDR2 FQGTGA, per germline. The J segment lost 4 bases and the V segment lost 4 bases, leaving 13 bases of the junction unmatched. The CDR3 DNA sequence: TGTGCCAGCAGCTCCATCGGAACCGGGACTAGCGGGAGATCAGATACGCAGTATTTT. It codes for CASSSIGTGTSGRSDTQYF.

The J gene is TRBJ1-1, the V gene TRBV5-1; 8 nucleotides match TRBD1. J lost 2 bases, V lost 3 bases, and 6 bases had no gene match. The CDR3 is made up of 15 amino acids. CDR1 is SGHRS and CDR2 is YFSETQ in the germline V gene. CDR3 sequence (DNA): TGCGCCAGCAGCTGGACCGGGACAGGTAACACTGAAGCTTTCTTT. It encodes CASSWTGTGNTEAFF. Combining the CDR3 with reference TRBV5-1 and TRBJ1-1 gives the whole variable domain KAGVTQTPRYLIKTRGQQVTLSCSPISGHRSVSWYQQTPGQGLQFLFEYFSETQRNKGNFPGRFSGRQFSNSRSEMNVSTLELGDSALYLCASSWTGTGNTEAFFGQGTRLTVV.

The CDR3 DNA reads as TGTGCCAGCAGCCCATATGGCGGGAGGTCCTACGAGCAGTACTTC. This gives the protein CASSPYGGRSYEQYF. V is TRBV9 and J is TRBJ2-7; 8 positions agree with TRBD2. This CDR3 region has 15 residues. V shed 4 bases, J shed 1 base, and the junction held 7 bases outside the gene matches. Germline CDR1 reads SGDLS; CDR2 reads YYNGEE.

The chain recombines TRBV19 with TRBJ1-1; 8 nucleotides agree with TRBD1. The germline CDR1 and CDR2 sequences are LNHDA and SQIVND (reference sequence). Germline trimming cut 8 bases from V and 7 bases from J; bases unmatched to any gene: 6. The CDR3 runs 12 residues. The CDR3 reads CASSWTGFEAFF. The CDR3 nucleotides read TGTGCCAGTTCCTGGACAGGGTTTGAAGCTTTCTTT.

CDR3 protein: CASVRTEQYF. The CDR3 DNA reads as TGTGCCAGCGTCAGAACCGAGCAGTACTTC. This chain connects TRBV2 to TRBJ2-7; D remains unclear. V lost 8 bases to trimming and J lost 6 bases, with 8 bases between them. The CDR3 runs 10 residues. Germline CDR1 SNHLY, CDR2 FYNNEI.

This sequence joins TRBV29-1 and TRBJ2-2; D might be TRBD1 or TRBD2, each matching 5 bases. Trimming took 0 bases from V and 3 from J, leaving 11 bases between them. The CDR3 runs 15 residues. From germline, CDR1 is SQVTM and CDR2 ANQGSEA. The CDR3 spells CSVEEFGTYTGELFF. In DNA form, the CDR3 reads TGCAGCGTTGAAGAGTTCGGGACCTACACCGGGGAGCTGTTTTTT.

This chain uses TRBV27 with TRBJ2-1; D ambiguous. Germline V gene lookup returns CDR1 MNHEY and CDR2 SMNVEV (reference sequence). Between the trimmed V and J ends, which lost 2 bases and 4 bases, there was a span of 9 bases. There are 14 residues in the CDR3. The CDR3 DNA reads as TGTGCCAGCAGTTTAAAAGACACATACAATGAGCAGTTCTTC. Amino acid sequence: CASSLKDTYNEQFF.

This chain uses TRBV10-3 with TRBJ1-2, with TRBD1 matching 10 bases. CDR3 length: 18 amino acids. Germline loops: CDR1 ENHRY, CDR2 SYGVKD. V dropped 0 bases and J dropped 3; count of bases not matched to a gene: 10. The CDR3 protein is CAISESIRPDRGYYGYTF. In DNA form, the CDR3 reads TGTGCCATCAGTGAGTCGATTCGCCCGGACAGGGGGTACTATGGCTACACCTTC.

Here the CDR3 reads CASRRTGTSGSYEQYF. The CDR3 DNA reads as TGTGCCAGCAGACGGACCGGGACTAGCGGGTCCTACGAGCAGTACTTC. The rearrangement uses TRBV2 and TRBJ2-5, with 12 bases aligning to TRBD2. The tail of the sequence fits TRBJ2-7 better, so the J call may be wrong. This CDR3 spans 16 amino acids. Per germline, CDR1 SNHLY and CDR2 FYNNEI.

CDR3: CASSPPGQGEAFF. The CDR3 coding sequence is TGTGCCAGCAGCCCTCCGGGACAGGGGGAAGCTTTCTTT. J is TRBJ1-1 and V is TRBV13; 10 positions match TRBD1. The V segment lost 5 bases and the J segment 8 bases; nucleotides outside the gene matches: 5. The CDR3 sequence is 13 residues long. The germline V gene encodes CDR1 PRHDT and CDR2 FYEKMQ (reference sequence).

This chain links TRBV11-3 with TRBJ2-1; 7 positions match TRBD2. CDR3 length: 14 residues. Germline V lookup: CDR1 SGHNT, CDR2 YENEEA. Losses at the gene ends were 4 bases for V and 4 bases for J; bases not matched to a gene: 4. CDR3 amino acids: CASSWGGGYNEQFF. The DNA of the CDR3 is TGTGCCAGCAGCTGGGGGGGAGGATACAATGAGCAGTTCTTC.

The chain carries TRBV12-2 and TRBJ1-2; TRBD1, the table's D call, was not compared with the DNA. TRBV12-2 is a pseudogene segment. The CDR3 runs 13 residues. The CDR3 DNA sequence: TGTGCAAGTCGCTTAGTTGGGGCGCGGGGCTACACCTTC. Amino acids: CASRLVGARGYTF.

This clone was seen once. This chain links TRBV19 with TRBJ1-5; D not resolved. Germline CDR1 and CDR2: LNHDA and SQIVND (reference sequence). This CDR3 region has 13 residues. Deletions cut 5 bases from V and 5 bases from J, with 10 bases between. CDR3 sequence reads: CASSAEVDQPQHF. Written as DNA, the CDR3 is TGTGCCAGTAGTGCCGAGGTTGATCAGCCCCAGCATTTT.

The chain is built from TRBV5-5 and TRBJ2-7; no reliable D call. Germline CDR1 SGHKS, CDR2 YYEKEE (reference sequence). Trimming left V 1 base short and J 0 bases short, with 8 bases between. The CDR3 sequence is 14 residues long. The CDR3 protein is CASSLIQLSYEQYF. CDR3 sequence (DNA): TGTGCCAGCAGCTTGATACAGCTCTCCTACGAGCAGTACTTC.

The gene calls are TRBV11-2 and TRBJ2-1, with TRBD2 as a possible D gene (5 bases). CDR1 is SGHAT and CDR2 is FQNNGV in the germline V gene. CDR3 length: 16 amino acids. Trimming took 6 bases from V and 3 from J, leaving 18 bases between them. The CDR3 loop reads CASSRTGEPGYNEQFF. CDR3 nucleotide sequence: TGTGCCAGCAGTCGAACCGGGGAGCCCGGCTACAATGAGCAGTTCTTC.

This chain links TRBV4-2 with TRBJ2-1; 9 bases line up with TRBD2. CDR3 length equals 17 residues. From germline, CDR1 is LGHNA and CDR2 YNFKEQ. V gave up 0 bases and J gave up 8 bases; unmatched junction bases: 11. The CDR3 region is CASSQELGGRGRYEQFF. As DNA, the CDR3 is TGTGCCAGCAGCCAAGAACTTGGCGGGAGGGGAAGGTATGAGCAGTTCTTC.

Turning to this clone: Other DNA sequences in the sample encode the same CDR3. The chain carries TRBV4-1 and TRBJ1-1; the D is unclear. Germline V gene lookup returns CDR1 MGHRA and CDR2 YSYEKL. The CDR3 has 14 residues. Deletions cut 1 base from V and 1 base from J, with 7 bases between. CDR3 nucleotides: TGCGCCAGCAGCCAAGTCACGGCGAACACTGAAGCTTTCTTT. As protein: CASSQVTANTEAFF.

The chain couples TRBV4-2 to TRBJ1-1; D gene uncertain. Germline lookup yields CDR1 LGHNA and CDR2 YNFKEQ. The CDR3 consists of 13 residues. Trimming stripped 5 bases from V and 3 bases from J, with 10 bases between. The CDR3 sequence is CASSSRDDTEAFF. For the CDR3, the DNA is TGTGCCAGCAGCTCTAGGGATGACACTGAAGCTTTCTTT.

The V call is TRBV11-2, the J call TRBJ1-2; D gene uncertain. The CDR3 runs to 12 residues. V lost 1 base, J lost 10 bases, and 10 bases lay in between. Germline-derived CDR1 and CDR2 are SGHAT and FQNNGV. The CDR3 DNA sequence: TGTGCCAGCAGCTTAGGGTCAACCGACTACACCTTC. Translation gives CASSLGSTDYTF.

The chain combines TRBV7-9 with TRBJ2-7, with 9 nucleotides matching TRBD2. Unmatched junction bases numbered 4, after V lost 5 bases and J lost 2 bases. CDR1 and CDR2 from the germline V gene are SEHNR and FQNEAQ (reference sequence). There are 14 residues in the CDR3. The CDR3 sequence: CASSPVAGAYEQYF. CDR3 in DNA: TGTGCCAGCAGCCCCGTAGCGGGAGCCTACGAGCAGTACTTC.

The genes are TRBV5-1 and TRBJ2-1; D gene ambiguous. Trimming took off 1 base at V and 8 bases at J, with 13 bases between the two ends. The CDR3 runs 14 residues. Per the germline V gene, CDR1 is SGHRS and CDR2 is YFSETQ. The CDR3 protein is CASSLLELGDEQFF. CDR3 nucleotides: TGCGCCAGCAGCTTGTTGGAGCTTGGCGATGAGCAGTTCTTC.